One and the same sample provided the 10 T cell receptor beta chains below, sequenced in a study of beta chain features in type 1 diabetes. TCRB transcripts that were expressed got sequenced, as all of the isolated RNA had been reverse transcribed. Measured with immunoSEQ multiplex PCR; TCRdb has only the in-frame clones, and not every one. The sample lists roughly 500,000 clones; roughly 30% were seen once. Sequenced: naive CD4+ T cells from blood. The receptors shown here come from a man aged 18 to 29 in good health.

This clone has only a few counts. This chain uses TRBV7-2 with TRBJ2-3; D remains ambiguous. Germline V CDR1 and CDR2: SGHTA, FQGNSA. This CDR3 contains 14 residues. The V end was cut by 5 bases, the J end by 2 bases, with 11 bases between. CDR3 sequence reads: CASSVTYPTDTQYF. The CDR3 nucleotides are TGTGCCAGCAGCGTCACCTACCCCACAGATACGCAGTATTTT.

The chain links TRBV5-6 to TRBJ2-6; unclear D gene. Trimming stripped 5 bases from V and 2 bases from J, with 5 bases between. The CDR3 extends over 13 amino acids. Germline CDR1 reads SGHDT; CDR2 reads YYEEEE. The CDR3 bases are TGTGCCAGCAGTACCGCTGGGGCCAACGTCCTGACTTTC. Its protein is CASSTAGANVLTF.

This clone showed up just a few times. The J gene is TRBJ2-4, the V gene TRBV15; D is undetermined. Trimming took off 0 bases at V and 7 bases at J, with 4 bases between the two ends. Germline loops: CDR1 LNHNV, CDR2 YYDKDF (reference sequence). The CDR3 consists of 12 residues. Here the CDR3 DNA reads TGTGCCACCAGCAGAGAACTTAACATTCAGTACTTC. It encodes CATSRELNIQYF.

V and J are TRBV30 and TRBJ1-2; D is undetermined. Germline lookup yields CDR1 GTSNPN and CDR2 SVGIG (reference sequence). V was cut by 0 bases and J by 6 bases, with 11 bases left in between. This CDR3 has 13 amino acids. The CDR3 nucleotides read TGTGCCTGGAGTGTGACGAGTGGAAATGGCTACACCTTC. Translation: CAWSVTSGNGYTF.

The sample holds a few counts of this clone. The chain joins TRBV30 to TRBJ2-1, with D perhaps TRBD1 (5 bases). Germline lookup yields CDR1 GTSNPN and CDR2 SVGIG (reference sequence). V lost 3 bases to trimming and J lost 4 bases, with 16 bases between them. There are 15 residues in the CDR3. The CDR3 is CAWSVLQGPYNEQFF. CDR3 bases: TGTGCCTGGAGCGTACTGCAGGGTCCGTACAATGAGCAGTTCTTC.

A few counts support this clone. V is TRBV5-1 and J is TRBJ2-5; tentative D call: TRBD2 (6 bases). The germline V gene has CDR1 SGHRS and CDR2 YFSETQ. V shed 0 bases and J shed 5 bases, with 14 bases lying between them. The CDR3 loop spans 15 amino acids. The CDR3, as DNA: TGCGCCAGCAGCTTGGCCGGGCCGGCGGGGGAGACCCAGTACTTC. It yields the protein CASSLAGPAGETQYF.

This clone was counted between two and nine times. The J gene is TRBJ2-1, the V gene TRBV9; no clear D gene. Germline V lookup: CDR1 SGDLS, CDR2 YYNGEE. This CDR3 contains 12 residues. Trimming removed 3 bases at V and 7 bases at J, with 8 bases between. CDR3 residues: CASSEIGNEQFF. The CDR3 bases are TGTGCCAGCAGCGAGATCGGGAATGAGCAGTTCTTC.

The sample holds many counts of this clone. The J gene is TRBJ1-2, the V gene TRBV30; D uncertain. The CDR3 contains 12 residues. Per the germline V gene, CDR1 is GTSNPN and CDR2 is SVGIG (reference sequence). The ends were cut back, 1 base at V and 8 bases at J, with 11 bases in the middle. CDR3 amino acids: CAWSAAGPGYTF. CDR3 coding DNA: TGTGCCTGGAGTGCCGCCGGACCGGGCTACACCTTC. Full variable domain (outside the CDR3, taken from reference TRBV30 and TRBJ1-2): SQTIHQWPATLVQPVGSPLSLECTVEGTSNPNLYWYRQAAGRGLQLLFYSVGIGQISSEVPQNLSASRPQDRQFILSSKKLLLSDSGFYLCAWSAAGPGYTFGSGTRLTVV.

This clone has only a few counts. This chain joins TRBV6-6 and TRBJ2-5; D is possibly TRBD1 or TRBD2 (6 bases each). This CDR3 has 14 residues. From germline, CDR1 is MNHNY and CDR2 SVGAGI (reference sequence). The V and J ends lost 8 bases and 1 base respectively, with 14 bases between them. The CDR3 DNA sequence: TGTGCCAGCTCCCGCGGGACAATCCAAGAGACCCAGTACTTC. Its translation is CASSRGTIQETQYF.

A remark on this clone: Additional DNA sequences in this sample encode the identical CDR3. The gene calls are TRBV6-6 and TRBJ2-5, with D hard to call. This CDR3 region has 14 residues. V lost 0 bases, J lost 1 base, and 6 bases lay in between. Per the germline V gene, CDR1 is MNHNY and CDR2 is SVGAGI (reference sequence). The CDR3 sequence is CASSYSSGQETQYF. DNA of the CDR3: TGTGCCAGCAGTTACTCGAGTGGCCAAGAGACCCAGTACTTC.